This T cell receptor beta chain was obtained from a study of T cells after yellow fever vaccination. About the research overall: Some fractions had low cell numbers, and these were prepared with SMART-Seq v4 Ultra Low Input.

The germline V and J ends were trimmed by 4 bases and 6 bases, with 17 bases remaining between them. CDR1 is SGHNT, CDR2 YYREEE, per germline (reference sequence). The CDR3 is 14 residues long. The TCR cDNA carried a universal primer site and UMIs from 5'RACE template switching. TCRdb re-analysed the 5' RACE reads in MiXCR, keeping a single row per CDR3 protein. The table lists around 250,000 distinct CDR3 sequences, 5.2% of them singletons, with approximately 3.5% in the top ten. This clonotype was counted only a few times. What it binds is not known. Regarding the study as a whole: Few clonotypes appeared in both CD4 and CD8 compartments. Clones that expanded after primary vaccination mostly reappeared after the booster (96% CD4, approximately 85% CD8).

The TCR comes from a man between 18 and 35 years old who received the YFV17D yellow fever vaccine. The chain recombines TRBV5-4 with TRBJ2-7; D gene uncertain. The sample was CD4+ T cells sorted from PBMCs, taken on the day of the yellow fever booster vaccination. Here the CDR3 DNA reads TGTGCCAGCAGCGTAGTGGCGTGGGGTAGCGAGCAGTACGTC. Amino acids: CASSVVAWGSEQYV.